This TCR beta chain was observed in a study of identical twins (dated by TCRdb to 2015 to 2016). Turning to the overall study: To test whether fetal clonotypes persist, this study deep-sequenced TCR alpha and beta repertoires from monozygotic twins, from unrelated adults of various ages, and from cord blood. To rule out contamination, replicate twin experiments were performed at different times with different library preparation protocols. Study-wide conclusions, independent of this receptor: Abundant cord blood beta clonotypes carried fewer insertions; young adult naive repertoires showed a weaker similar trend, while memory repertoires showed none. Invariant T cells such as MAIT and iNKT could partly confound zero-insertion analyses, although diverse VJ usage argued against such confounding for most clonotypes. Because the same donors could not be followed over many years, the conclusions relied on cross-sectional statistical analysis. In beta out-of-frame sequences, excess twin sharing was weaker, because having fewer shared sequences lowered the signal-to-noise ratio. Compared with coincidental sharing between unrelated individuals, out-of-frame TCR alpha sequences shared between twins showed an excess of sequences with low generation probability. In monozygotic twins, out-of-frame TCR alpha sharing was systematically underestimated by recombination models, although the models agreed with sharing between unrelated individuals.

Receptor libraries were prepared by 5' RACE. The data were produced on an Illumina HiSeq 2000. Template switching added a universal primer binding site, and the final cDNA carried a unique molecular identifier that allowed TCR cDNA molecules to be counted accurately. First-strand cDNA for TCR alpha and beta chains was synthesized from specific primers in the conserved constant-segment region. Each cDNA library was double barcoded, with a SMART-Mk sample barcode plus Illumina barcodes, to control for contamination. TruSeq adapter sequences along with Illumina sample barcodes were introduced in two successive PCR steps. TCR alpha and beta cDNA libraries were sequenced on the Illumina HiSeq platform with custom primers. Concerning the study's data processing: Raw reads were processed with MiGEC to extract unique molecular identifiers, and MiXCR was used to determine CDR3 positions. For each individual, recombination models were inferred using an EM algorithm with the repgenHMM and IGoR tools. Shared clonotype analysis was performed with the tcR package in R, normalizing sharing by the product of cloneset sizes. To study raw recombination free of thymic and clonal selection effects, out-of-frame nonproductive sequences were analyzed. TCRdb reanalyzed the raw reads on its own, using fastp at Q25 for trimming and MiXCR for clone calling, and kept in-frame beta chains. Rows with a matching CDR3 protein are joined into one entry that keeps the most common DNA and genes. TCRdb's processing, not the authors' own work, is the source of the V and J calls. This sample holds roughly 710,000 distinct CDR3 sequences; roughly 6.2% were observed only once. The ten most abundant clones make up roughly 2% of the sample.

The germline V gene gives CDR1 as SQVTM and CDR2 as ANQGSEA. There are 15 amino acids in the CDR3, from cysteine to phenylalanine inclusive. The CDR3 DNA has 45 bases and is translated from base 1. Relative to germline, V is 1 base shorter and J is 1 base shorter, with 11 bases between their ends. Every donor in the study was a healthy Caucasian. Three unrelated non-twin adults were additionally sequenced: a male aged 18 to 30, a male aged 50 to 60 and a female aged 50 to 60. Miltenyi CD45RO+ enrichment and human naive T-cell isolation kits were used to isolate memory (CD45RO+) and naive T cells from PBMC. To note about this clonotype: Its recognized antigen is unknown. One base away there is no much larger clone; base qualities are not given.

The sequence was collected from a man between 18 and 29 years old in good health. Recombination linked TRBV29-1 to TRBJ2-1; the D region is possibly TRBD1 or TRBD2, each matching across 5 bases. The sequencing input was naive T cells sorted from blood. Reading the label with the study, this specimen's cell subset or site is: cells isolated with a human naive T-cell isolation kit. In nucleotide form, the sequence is TGCAGCGTTGAAGTAGGGACGGAGTCCTACAATGAGCAGTTCTTC. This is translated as CSVEVGTESYNEQFF.